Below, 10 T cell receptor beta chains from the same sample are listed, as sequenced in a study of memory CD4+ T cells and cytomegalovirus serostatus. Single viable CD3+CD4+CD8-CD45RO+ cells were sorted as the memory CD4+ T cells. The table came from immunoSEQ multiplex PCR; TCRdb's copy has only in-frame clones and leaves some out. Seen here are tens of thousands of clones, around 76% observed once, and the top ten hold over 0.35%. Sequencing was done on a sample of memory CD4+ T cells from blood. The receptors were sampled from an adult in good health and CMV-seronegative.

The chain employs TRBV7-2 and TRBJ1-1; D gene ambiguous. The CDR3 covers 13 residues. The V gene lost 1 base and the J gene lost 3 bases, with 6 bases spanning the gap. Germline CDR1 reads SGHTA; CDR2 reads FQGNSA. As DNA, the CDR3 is TGTGCCAGCAGCTTAGAACTGGACACTGAAGCTTTCTTT. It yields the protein CASSLELDTEAFF.

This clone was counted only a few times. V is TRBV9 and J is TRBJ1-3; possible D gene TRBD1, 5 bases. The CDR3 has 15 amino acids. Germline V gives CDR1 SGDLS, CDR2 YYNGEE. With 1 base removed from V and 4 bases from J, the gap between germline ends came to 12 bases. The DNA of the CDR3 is TGTGCCAGCAGCGTATCAGTAGGGGCCGGAAACACCATATATTTT. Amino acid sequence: CASSVSVGAGNTIYF.

This chain's CDR3 is CSAPDAYEQYF. In nucleotides, the CDR3 is TGCAGTGCCCCGGATGCCTACGAGCAGTACTTC. The chain couples TRBV20-1 to TRBJ2-7; no clear D gene. Trimming removed 6 bases from V and 2 bases from J, with 8 bases in between. The CDR3 spans 11 residues. Germline assignment: CDR1 DFQATT and CDR2 SNEGSKA (reference sequence).

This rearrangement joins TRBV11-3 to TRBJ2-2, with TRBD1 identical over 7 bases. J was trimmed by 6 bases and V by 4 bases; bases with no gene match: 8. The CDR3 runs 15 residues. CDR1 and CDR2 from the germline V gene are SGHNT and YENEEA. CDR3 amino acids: CASSYRTGSAGELFF. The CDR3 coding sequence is TGTGCCAGCAGCTATAGGACAGGATCCGCCGGGGAGCTGTTTTTT.

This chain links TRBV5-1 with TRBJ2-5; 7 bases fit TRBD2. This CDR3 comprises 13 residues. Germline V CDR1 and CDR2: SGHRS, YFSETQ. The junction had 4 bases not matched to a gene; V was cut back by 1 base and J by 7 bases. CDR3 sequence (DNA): TGCGCCAGCAGCTTGATGGGGGAGGGGACCCAGTACTTC. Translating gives CASSLMGEGTQYF. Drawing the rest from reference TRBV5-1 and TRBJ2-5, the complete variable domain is KAGVTQTPRYLIKTRGQQVTLSCSPISGHRSVSWYQQTPGQGLQFLFEYFSETQRNKGNFPGRFSGRQFSNSRSEMNVSTLELGDSALYLCASSLMGEGTQYFGPGTRLLVL.

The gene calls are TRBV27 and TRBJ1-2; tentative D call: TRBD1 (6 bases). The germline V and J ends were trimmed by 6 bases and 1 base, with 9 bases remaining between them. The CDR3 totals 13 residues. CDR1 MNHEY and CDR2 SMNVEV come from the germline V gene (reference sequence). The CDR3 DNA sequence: TGTGCCAGCAGGAAGGACAGTAACTATGGCTACACCTTC. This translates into CASRKDSNYGYTF.

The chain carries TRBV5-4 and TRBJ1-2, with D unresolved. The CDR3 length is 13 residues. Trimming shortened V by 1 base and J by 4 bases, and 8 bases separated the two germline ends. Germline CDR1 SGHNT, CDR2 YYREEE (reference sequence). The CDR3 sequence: CASSLRGSYGYTF. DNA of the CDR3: TGTGCCAGCAGCTTGCGGGGTAGCTATGGCTACACCTTC.

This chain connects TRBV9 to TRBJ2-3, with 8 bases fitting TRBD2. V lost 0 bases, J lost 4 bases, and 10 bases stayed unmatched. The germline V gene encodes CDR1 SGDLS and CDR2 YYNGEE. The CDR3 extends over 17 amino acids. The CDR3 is CASSVGAGGKVADTQYF. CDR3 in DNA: TGTGCCAGCAGCGTAGGGGCGGGGGGCAAGGTTGCAGATACGCAGTATTTT.

The CDR3 bases are TGTGCCAGCTCATCCGAAGCTACCGGCGAGCAGTACTTC. Translated, it gives CASSSEATGEQYF. The V call is TRBV18, the J call TRBJ2-7; D unclear. The germline V gene encodes CDR1 KGHSH and CDR2 LQKENI. There are 13 residues in the CDR3. Trimming removed 5 bases at V and 6 bases at J, with 14 bases between.

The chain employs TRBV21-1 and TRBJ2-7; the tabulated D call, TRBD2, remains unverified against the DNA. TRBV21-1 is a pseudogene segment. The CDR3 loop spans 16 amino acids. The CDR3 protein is CASSKSPRLRAYEQYF. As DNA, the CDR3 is TGTGCCAGCAGCAAAAGCCCTCGCCTGAGAGCCTACGAGCAGTACTTC.